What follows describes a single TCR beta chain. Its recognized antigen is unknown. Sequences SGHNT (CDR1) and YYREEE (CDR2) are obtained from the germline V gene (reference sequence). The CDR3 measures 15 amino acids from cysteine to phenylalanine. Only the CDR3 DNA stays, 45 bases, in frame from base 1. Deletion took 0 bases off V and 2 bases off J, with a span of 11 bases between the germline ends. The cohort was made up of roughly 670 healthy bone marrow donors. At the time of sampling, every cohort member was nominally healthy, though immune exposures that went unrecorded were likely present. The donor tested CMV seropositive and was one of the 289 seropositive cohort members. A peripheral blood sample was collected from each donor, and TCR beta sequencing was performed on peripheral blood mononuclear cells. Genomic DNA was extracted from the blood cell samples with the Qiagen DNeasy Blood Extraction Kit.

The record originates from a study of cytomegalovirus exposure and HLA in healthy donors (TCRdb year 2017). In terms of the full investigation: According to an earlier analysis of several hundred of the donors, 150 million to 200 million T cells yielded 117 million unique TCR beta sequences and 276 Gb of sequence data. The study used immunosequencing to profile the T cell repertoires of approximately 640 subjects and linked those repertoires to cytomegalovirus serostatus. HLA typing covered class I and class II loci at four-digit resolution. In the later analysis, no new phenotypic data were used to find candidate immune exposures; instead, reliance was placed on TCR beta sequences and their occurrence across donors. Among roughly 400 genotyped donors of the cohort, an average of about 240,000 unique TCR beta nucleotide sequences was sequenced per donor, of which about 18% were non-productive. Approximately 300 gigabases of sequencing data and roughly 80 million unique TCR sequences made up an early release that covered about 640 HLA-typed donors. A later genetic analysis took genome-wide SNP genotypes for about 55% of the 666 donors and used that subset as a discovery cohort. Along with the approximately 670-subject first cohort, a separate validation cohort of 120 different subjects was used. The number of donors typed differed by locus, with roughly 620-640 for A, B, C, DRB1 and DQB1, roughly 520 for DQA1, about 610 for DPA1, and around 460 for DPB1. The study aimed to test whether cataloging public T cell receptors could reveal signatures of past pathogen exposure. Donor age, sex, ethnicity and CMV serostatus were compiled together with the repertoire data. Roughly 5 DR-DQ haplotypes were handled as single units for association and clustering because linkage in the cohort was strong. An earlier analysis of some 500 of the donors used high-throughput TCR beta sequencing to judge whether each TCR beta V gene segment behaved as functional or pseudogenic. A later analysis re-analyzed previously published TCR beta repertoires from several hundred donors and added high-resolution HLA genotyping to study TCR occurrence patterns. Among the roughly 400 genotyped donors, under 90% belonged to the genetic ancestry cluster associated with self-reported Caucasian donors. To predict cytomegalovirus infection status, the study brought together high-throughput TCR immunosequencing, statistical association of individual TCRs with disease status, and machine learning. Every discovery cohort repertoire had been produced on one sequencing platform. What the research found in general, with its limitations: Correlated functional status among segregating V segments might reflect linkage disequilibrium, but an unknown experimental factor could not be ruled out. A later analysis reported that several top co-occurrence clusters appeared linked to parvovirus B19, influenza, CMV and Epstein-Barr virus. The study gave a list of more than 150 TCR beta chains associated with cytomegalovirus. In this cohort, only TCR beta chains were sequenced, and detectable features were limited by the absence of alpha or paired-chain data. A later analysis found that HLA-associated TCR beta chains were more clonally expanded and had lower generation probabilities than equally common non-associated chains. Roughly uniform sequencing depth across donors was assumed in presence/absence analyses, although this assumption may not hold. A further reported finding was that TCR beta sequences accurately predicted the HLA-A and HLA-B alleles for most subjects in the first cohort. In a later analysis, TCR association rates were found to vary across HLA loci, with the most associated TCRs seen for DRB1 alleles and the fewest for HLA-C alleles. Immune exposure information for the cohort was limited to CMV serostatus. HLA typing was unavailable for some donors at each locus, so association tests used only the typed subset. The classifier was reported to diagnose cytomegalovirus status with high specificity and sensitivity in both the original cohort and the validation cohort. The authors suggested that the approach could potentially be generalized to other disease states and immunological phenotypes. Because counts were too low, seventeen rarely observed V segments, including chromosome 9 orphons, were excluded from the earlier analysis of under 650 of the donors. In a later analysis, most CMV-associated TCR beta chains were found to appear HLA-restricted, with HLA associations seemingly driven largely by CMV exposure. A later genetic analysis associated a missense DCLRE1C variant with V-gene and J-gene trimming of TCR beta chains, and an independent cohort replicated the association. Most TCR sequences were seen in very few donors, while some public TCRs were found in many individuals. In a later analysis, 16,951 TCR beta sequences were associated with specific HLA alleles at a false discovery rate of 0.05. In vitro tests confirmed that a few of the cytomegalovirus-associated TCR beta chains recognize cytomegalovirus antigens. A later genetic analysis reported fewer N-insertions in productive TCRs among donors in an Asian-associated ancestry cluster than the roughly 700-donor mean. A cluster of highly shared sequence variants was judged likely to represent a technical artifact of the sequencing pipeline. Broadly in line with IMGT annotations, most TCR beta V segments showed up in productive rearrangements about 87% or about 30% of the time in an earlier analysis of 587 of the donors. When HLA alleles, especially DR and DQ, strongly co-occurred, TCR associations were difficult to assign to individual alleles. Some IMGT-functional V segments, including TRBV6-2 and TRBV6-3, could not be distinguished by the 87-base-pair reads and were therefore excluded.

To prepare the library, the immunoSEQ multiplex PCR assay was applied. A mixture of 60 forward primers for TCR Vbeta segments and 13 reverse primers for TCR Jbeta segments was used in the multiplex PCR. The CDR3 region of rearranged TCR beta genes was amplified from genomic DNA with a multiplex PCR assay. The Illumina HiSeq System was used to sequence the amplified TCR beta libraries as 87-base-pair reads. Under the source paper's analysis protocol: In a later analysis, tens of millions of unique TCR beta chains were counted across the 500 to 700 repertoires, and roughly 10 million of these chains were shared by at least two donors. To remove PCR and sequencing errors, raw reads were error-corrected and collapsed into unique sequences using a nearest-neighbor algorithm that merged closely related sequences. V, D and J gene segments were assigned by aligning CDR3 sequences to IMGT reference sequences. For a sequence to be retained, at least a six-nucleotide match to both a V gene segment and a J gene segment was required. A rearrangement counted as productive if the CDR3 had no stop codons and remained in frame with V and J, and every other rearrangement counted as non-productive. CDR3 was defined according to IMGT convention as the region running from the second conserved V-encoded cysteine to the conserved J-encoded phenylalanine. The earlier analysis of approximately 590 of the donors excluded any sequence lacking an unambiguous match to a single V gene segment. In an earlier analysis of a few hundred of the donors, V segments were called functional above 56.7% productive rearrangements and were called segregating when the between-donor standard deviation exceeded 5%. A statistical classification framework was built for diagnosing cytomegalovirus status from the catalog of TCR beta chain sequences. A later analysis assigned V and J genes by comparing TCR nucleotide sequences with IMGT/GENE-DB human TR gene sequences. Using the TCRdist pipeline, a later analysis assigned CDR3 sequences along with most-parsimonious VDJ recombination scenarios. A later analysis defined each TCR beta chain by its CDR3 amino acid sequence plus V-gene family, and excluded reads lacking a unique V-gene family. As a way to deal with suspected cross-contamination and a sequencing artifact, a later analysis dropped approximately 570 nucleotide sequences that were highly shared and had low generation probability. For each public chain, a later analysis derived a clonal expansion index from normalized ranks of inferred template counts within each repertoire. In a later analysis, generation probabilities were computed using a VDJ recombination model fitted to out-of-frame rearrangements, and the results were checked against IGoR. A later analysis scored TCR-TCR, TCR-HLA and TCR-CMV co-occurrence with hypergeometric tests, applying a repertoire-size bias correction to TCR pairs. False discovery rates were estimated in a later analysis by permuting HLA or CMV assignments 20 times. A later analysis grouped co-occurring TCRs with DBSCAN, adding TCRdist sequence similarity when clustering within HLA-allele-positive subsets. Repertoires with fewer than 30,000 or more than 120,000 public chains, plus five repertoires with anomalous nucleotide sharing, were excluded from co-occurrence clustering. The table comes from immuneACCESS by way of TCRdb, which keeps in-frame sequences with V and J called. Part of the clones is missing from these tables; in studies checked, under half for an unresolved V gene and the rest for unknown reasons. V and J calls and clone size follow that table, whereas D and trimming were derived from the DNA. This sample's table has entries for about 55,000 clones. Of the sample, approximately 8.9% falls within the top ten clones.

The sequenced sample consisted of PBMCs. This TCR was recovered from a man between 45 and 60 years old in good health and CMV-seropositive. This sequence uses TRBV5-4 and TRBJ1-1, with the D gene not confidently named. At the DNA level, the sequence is TGTGCCAGCAGCTTGGAGGTTAGCCTCAACACTGAAGCTTTCTTT. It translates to CASSLEVSLNTEAFF.